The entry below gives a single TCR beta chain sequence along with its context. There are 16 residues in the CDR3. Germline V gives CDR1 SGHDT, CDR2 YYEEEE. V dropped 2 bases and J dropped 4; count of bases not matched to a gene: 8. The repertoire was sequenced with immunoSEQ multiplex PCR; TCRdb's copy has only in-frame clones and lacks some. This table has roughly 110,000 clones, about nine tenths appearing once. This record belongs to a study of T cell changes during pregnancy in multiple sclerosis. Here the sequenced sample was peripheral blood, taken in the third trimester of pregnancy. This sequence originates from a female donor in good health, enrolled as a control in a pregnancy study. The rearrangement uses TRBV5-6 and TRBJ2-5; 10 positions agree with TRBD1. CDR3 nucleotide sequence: TGTGCCAGCAGCTTCTGGACAGGGGGTAGGCGAGAGACCCAGTACTTC. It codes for CASSFWTGGRRETQYF.